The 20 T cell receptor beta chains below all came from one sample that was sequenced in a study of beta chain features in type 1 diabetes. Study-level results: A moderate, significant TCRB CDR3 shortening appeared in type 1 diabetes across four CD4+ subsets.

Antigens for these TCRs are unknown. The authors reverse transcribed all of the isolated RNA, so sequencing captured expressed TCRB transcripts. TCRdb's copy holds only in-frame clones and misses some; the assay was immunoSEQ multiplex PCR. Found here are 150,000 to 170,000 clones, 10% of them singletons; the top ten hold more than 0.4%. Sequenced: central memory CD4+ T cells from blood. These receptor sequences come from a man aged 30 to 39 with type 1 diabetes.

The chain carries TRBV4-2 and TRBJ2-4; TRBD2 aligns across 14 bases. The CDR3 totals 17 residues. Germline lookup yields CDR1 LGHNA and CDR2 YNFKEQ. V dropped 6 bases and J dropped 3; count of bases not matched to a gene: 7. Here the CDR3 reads CASSPETSGRDKNIQYF. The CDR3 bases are TGTGCCAGCAGTCCCGAGACTAGCGGGAGGGACAAAAACATTCAGTACTTC.

The CDR3 protein is CASSFGGETEAFF. DNA for the CDR3: TGCGCCAGCAGCTTTGGGGGGGAGACTGAAGCTTTCTTT. The chain uses TRBV5-1 and TRBJ1-1; perhaps TRBD1 as D (5 bases). Trimming pared 2 bases from V and 5 bases from J, leaving 10 bases between. Germline CDR1 SGHRS, CDR2 YFSETQ. The CDR3 spans 13 residues. Supplemented by reference TRBV5-1 and TRBJ1-1, the full variable domain reads KAGVTQTPRYLIKTRGQQVTLSCSPISGHRSVSWYQQTPGQGLQFLFEYFSETQRNKGNFPGRFSGRQFSNSRSEMNVSTLELGDSALYLCASSFGGETEAFFGQGTRLTVV.

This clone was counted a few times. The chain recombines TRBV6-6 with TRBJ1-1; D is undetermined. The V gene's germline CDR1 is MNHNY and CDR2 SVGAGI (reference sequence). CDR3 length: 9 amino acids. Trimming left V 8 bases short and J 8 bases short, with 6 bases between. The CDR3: CASVAEAFF. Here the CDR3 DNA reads TGTGCCAGCGTGGCAGAAGCTTTCTTT.

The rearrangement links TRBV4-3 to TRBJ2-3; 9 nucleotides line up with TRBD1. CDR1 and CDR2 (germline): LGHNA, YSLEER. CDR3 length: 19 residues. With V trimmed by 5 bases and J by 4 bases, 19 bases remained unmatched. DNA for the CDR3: TGCGCCAGCAGCTACCGTGCGTCCTCGGACAGGGGTTGGTCAGATACGCAGTATTTT. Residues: CASSYRASSDRGWSDTQYF.

CDR3 DNA sequence: TGTGCCAGCAGCTTGGGGCTAGTAGCGGGGTACAATGAGCAGTTCTTC. Translated: CASSLGLVAGYNEQFF. The J gene is TRBJ2-1, the V gene TRBV5-4, with TRBD2 identical over 8 bases. This CDR3 region has 16 residues. Germline V CDR1 and CDR2: SGHNT, YYREEE (reference sequence). The ends lost 0 bases at V and 4 bases at J; junction bases unmatched: 6.

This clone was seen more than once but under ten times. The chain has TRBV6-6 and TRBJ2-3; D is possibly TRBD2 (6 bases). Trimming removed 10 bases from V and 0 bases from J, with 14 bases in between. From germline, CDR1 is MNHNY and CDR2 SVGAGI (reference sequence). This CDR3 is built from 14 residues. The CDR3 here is CATALGGSTDTQYF. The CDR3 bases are TGTGCCACCGCCTTAGGAGGGAGCACAGATACGCAGTATTTT.

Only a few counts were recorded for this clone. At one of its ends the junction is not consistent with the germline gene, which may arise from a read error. Here the CDR3 DNA reads TGTGCTAGCAGCTTAGGGACAGGGGGCCAAGAGACCCAGTACTTC. Translation gives CASSLGTGGQETQYF. The chain is built from TRBV7-7 and TRBJ2-5; 11 bases line up with TRBD1. The CDR3 extends over 15 amino acids. From germline, CDR1 is SSHAT and CDR2 FNYEAQ (reference sequence).

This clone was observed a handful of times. This CDR3 is CASSLVGDQPQHF. CDR3 DNA sequence: TGCGCCAGCAGCTTGGTCGGGGATCAGCCCCAGCATTTT. J is TRBJ1-5 and V is TRBV5-1, with no clear D. V lost 0 bases and J 5 bases, leaving 6 bases between the germline ends. The CDR3 runs 13 residues. From germline, CDR1 is SGHRS and CDR2 YFSETQ.

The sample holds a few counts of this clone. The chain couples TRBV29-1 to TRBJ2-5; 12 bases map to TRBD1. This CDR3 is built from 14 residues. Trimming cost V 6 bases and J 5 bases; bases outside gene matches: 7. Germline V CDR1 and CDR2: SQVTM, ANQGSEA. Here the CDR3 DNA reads TGCAGCGTCCTAATGGGACAGGGGGCCGAGACCCAGTACTTC. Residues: CSVLMGQGAETQYF.

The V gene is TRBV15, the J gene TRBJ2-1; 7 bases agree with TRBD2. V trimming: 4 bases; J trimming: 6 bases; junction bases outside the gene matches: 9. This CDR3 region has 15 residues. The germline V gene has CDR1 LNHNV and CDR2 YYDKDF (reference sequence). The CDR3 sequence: CATSNWRELANEQFF. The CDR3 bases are TGTGCCACCAGCAACTGGCGGGAGCTTGCCAATGAGCAGTTCTTC.

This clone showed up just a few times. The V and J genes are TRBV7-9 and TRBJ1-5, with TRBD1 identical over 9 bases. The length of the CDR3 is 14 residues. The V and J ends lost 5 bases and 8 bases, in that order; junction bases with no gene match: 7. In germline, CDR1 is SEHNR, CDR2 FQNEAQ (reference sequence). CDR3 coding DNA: TGTGCCAGCAGCCTGGGGACAGGGTGGGAGCCCCAGCATTTT. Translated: CASSLGTGWEPQHF.

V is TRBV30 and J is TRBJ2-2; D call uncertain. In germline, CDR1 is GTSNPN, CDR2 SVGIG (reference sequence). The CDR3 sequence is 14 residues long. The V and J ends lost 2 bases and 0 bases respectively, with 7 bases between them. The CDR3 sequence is CAWSPHSNTGELFF. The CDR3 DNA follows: TGTGCCTGGAGTCCCCATTCGAACACCGGGGAGCTGTTTTTT.

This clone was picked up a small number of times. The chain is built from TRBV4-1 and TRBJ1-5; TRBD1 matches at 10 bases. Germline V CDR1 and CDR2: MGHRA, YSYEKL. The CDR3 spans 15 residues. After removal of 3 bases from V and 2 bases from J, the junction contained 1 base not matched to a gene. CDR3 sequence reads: CASSHGQGGNQPQHF. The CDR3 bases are TGCGCCAGCAGCCACGGACAGGGGGGCAATCAGCCCCAGCATTTT.

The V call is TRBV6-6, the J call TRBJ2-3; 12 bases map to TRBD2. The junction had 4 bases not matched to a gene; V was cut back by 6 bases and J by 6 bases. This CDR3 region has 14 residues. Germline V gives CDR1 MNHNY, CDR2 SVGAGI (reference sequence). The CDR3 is CASSRTSGTDTQYF. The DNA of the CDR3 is TGTGCCAGCAGCCGGACTAGCGGGACTGATACGCAGTATTTT.

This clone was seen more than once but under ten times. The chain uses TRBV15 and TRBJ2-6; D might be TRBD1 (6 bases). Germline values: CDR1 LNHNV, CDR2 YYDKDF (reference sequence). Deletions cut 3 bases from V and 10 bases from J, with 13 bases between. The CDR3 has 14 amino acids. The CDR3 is CATSSGGQPNVLTF. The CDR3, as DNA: TGTGCCACCAGCAGTGGCGGACAGCCTAACGTCCTGACTTTC. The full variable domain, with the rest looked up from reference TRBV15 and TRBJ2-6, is DAMVIQNPRYQVTQFGKPVTLSCSQTLNHNVMYWYQQKSSQAPKLLFHYYDKDFNNEADTPDNFQSRRPNTSFCFLDIRSPGLGDTAMYLCATSSGGQPNVLTFGAGSRLTVL.

The CDR3 sequence: CASSSRPLEGENSYNEQFF. The CDR3 region has the DNA TGCGCCAGCAGCTCCCGACCCCTCGAGGGCGAAAACTCCTACAATGAGCAGTTCTTC. This chain links TRBV5-1 with TRBJ2-1; perhaps TRBD2 as D (5 bases). The V end was cut by 3 bases, the J end by 0 bases, with 22 bases between. CDR3 size: 19 residues. CDR1 and CDR2 from the germline V gene are SGHRS and YFSETQ. The whole variable domain, filled in from reference TRBV5-1 and TRBJ2-1, reads KAGVTQTPRYLIKTRGQQVTLSCSPISGHRSVSWYQQTPGQGLQFLFEYFSETQRNKGNFPGRFSGRQFSNSRSEMNVSTLELGDSALYLCASSSRPLEGENSYNEQFFGPGTRLTVL.

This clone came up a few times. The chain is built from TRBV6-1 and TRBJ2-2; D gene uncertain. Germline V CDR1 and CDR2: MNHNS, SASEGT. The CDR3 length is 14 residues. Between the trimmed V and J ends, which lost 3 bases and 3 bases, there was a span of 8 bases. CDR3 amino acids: CASSDQPDTGELFF. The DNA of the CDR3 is TGTGCCAGCAGTGACCAACCAGACACCGGGGAGCTGTTTTTT.

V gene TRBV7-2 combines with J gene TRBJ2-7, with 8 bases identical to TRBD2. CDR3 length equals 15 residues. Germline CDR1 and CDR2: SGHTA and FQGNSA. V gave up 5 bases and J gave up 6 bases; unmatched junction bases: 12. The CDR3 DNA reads TGTGCCAGCAGCCCTCAGGGAAGCGGGAGCTTCGAGCAGTACTTC. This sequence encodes CASSPQGSGSFEQYF.

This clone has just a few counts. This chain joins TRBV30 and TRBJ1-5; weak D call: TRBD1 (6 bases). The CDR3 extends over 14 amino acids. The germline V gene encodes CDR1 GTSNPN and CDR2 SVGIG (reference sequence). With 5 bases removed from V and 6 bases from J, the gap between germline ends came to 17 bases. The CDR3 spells CAWGRDKITQPQHF. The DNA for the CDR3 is TGTGCCTGGGGCCGGGACAAGATCACTCAGCCCCAGCATTTT.

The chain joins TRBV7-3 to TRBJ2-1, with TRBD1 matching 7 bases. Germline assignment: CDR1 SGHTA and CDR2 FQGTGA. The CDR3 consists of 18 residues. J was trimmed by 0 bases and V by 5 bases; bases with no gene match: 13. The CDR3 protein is CASSPQPPGQHSYNEQFF. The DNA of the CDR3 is TGTGCCAGCAGCCCTCAACCACCGGGACAGCACTCCTACAATGAGCAGTTCTTC.